This T cell receptor beta chain was observed in a study of Ad26.COV2.S vaccination and SARS-CoV-2 variants. Study-wide background: Donor got 5x10^10 or 1x10^11 viral particles of Ad26.COV2.S.

Clones were sequenced by immunoSEQ multiplex PCR, and TCRdb holds only the in-frame ones, with some missing. Found here are some 320,000 clones, roughly 80% of them singletons; the top ten hold approximately 2.2%. About this clone: Its antigen is undetermined.

The CDR3 length is 11 residues. Per germline, CDR1 SEHNR and CDR2 FQNEAQ (reference sequence). The V end lost 1 base, the J end lost 6 bases, and 3 bases lay between the germline ends. Described treatment: about 20 received Ad26.COV2.S at low or high dose, single or two shots; roughly five received placebo; per-sample allocation not given. Each sample was drawn 63 days after the first injection (of vaccine or placebo). Study-wide results and limits: Measurements of TCR breadth and depth may have given underestimates of the total T cell responses. Spike-specific responses of CD8+ and CD4+ T cells were reported to display substantial breadth after vaccination.

The sequencing here drew on peripheral blood, taken in a trial of Ad26.COV2.S vaccine versus placebo. This sequence originates from a person between 18 and 65 years old who received the Ad26.COV2.S COVID-19 vaccine or a placebo. The gene calls are TRBV7-9 and TRBJ1-1, with D hard to call. Written as DNA, the CDR3 is TGTGCCAGCAGCTTAGTGTCTGAAGCTTTCTTT. Amino acid sequence: CASSLVSEAFF.